One and the same sample provided the 4 T cell receptor beta chains below, sequenced in a study of beta chain features in type 1 diabetes. Study results and caveats: Within each of all four CD4+ subsets, Type 1 diabetes patients had TCRB CDR3s that were moderately but significantly shorter.

Antigens of these TCRs are unknown. Isolated RNA was reverse transcribed in full, so expressed TCRB transcripts were sequenced. The method was immunoSEQ multiplex PCR; TCRdb's version includes in-frame clones alone and lacks a portion of them. The table includes 300,000 to 350,000 clones, about 13% detected once. Material: naive CD4+ T cells from blood. These receptors all stem from a woman between 18 and 30 years old with type 1 diabetes.

About this clone: Other DNA sequences from this sample encode an identical CDR3 as well. The genes are TRBV18 and TRBJ1-1, with 7 bases that match TRBD1. J lost 1 base, V lost 2 bases, and 1 base had no gene match. Looked up from germline, CDR1 is KGHSH and CDR2 is LQKENI. This CDR3 is 14 amino acids long. The CDR3 DNA is TGTGCCAGCTCACCAGGACAGGCGAACACTGAAGCTTTCTTT. Its translation: CASSPGQANTEAFF.

This sequence joins TRBV11-2 and TRBJ1-2, with no clear D. The CDR3 is 15 amino acids. In germline, CDR1 is SGHAT, CDR2 FQNNGV. Trimming removed 3 bases from V and 4 bases from J, with 15 bases in between. The chain's CDR3 is CASSLSGAVTYGYTF. CDR3 nucleotides: TGTGCCAGCAGCTTGTCTGGAGCGGTTACCTATGGCTACACCTTC.

This clone has more than one count but fewer than ten. The chain recombines TRBV5-4 with TRBJ2-3; 9 nucleotides match TRBD2. CDR1 SGHNT and CDR2 YYREEE come from the germline V gene (reference sequence). The CDR3 is 16 residues long. With V trimmed by 4 bases and J by 2 bases, 8 bases remained unmatched. CDR3: CASSHHSGGDTDTQYF. CDR3 nucleotides: TGTGCCAGCAGCCACCATAGCGGGGGAGACACAGATACGCAGTATTTT.

The chain is built from TRBV9 and TRBJ2-1; D unresolved. Germline loops: CDR1 SGDLS, CDR2 YYNGEE. CDR3 length equals 13 residues. V was cut by 4 bases and J by 5 bases, with 10 bases left in between. The CDR3 spells CASSPDWDNEQFF. CDR3 coding DNA: TGTGCCAGCAGCCCCGACTGGGACAATGAGCAGTTCTTC. Looking up the rest from reference TRBV9 and TRBJ2-1 gives the full variable domain: DSGVTQTPKHLITATGQRVTLRCSPRSGDLSVYWYQQSLDQGLQFLIQYYNGEERAKGNILERFSAQQFPDLHSELNLSSLELGDSALYFCASSPDWDNEQFFGPGTRLTVL.